This TCR beta chain comes out of a study of cytomegalovirus exposure and HLA in healthy donors. CDR1 is SGHRS, CDR2 YFSETQ, per germline. The CDR3 runs to 14 residues. PCR primers comprised 60 Vbeta and 13 Jbeta primers. The protocol was immunoSEQ multiplex PCR, while the TCRdb copy is restricted to in-frame clones and leaves out a portion. The data show about 140,000 clones, just under 85% seen once. This receptor was obtained from a woman aged 40 to 55 in good health and CMV-seronegative. Sequenced sample: PBMCs. The V call is TRBV5-1, the J call TRBJ2-5; 8 positions agree with TRBD2. TRBJ2-7 matches the DNA end more closely, so the J call is doubtful. The CDR3 region has the DNA TGCGCCAGCAGCCCGGGACTAGGTCTTTTCGAGCAGTACTTC. Residues: CASSPGLGLFEQYF.